This T cell receptor beta chain was documented in a study of blood T cell repertoires in COVID-19 (dated by TCRdb to 2018 to 2021). At the level of the whole study: Samples covering the acute and convalescent phases of COVID-19 were provided by collaborators in the United States, Italy and Spain. The material from the prospective study consisted of cDNA or gDNA derived from T cells, B-cell-depleted T cells, or PBMCs. Deeply sampled blood TCRbeta repertoires from subjects exposed to, actively infected with, or recovered from COVID-19 were included in the dataset. The repertoires were released in a freely available public database intended as a resource for research on the immune response to SARS-CoV-2. Samples came from the ongoing ImmuneRACE study (first 160 participants) plus 1,254 subjects from 6 global collaborators. The sample metadata nearly always contained a de-identified subject ID, COVID-19 status, age in years and sex. Where available, HLA class I and class II types were obtained from metadata supplied by the sample provider rather than from assay-based typing. Beyond this particular receptor, the publication reports: Clinical and demographic metadata were provided uncurated, with the amount varying by source and participant.

From a lookup of the germline V gene, CDR1 and CDR2 are SGHRS and YFSETQ. V trim: 1 base; J trim: 2 bases; unmatched bases: 3. Measured from the cysteine to the phenylalanine, the CDR3 is 14 residues long. The retained sequence is limited to the CDR3, 42 bases, with the frame set at the first base. Participants in the prospective study were enrolled through a virtual design, were aged 18 to 89 years, and lived in roughly 24 United States geographic areas. In the prospective study, cohorts were assigned on the basis of participant-reported clinical history obtained from a screening survey and a study questionnaire. In the prospective study, mobile phlebotomists collected whole blood, serum and a nasopharyngeal or oropharyngeal swab from each participant. Prospective study participants could optionally give additional blood draws and questionnaires over an approximately 2-month period. Prospective study blood samples were shipped either frozen or at room temperature before DNA extraction.

This clone has more than one count but fewer than ten. The antigen this receptor binds is unknown. The input lacks base qualities; no much larger clone sits a single base away. TCRbeta CDR3 regions were amplified from genomic DNA using the immunoSEQ Assay, a bias-controlled multiplex PCR. Under the source paper's analysis protocol: The number of nucleated cells in each sample was estimated by amplification of reference gene primers within the assay. Sequence reads were collapsed and filtered to measure the absolute abundance of every unique TCRbeta CDR3 rearrangement. Productive Simpson clonality was computed per sample as the square root of Simpson's diversity index over productive rearrangements. The source is immuneACCESS, and TCRdb retained only in-frame sequences with V and J called. Part of the clones is not carried over; for the studies checked, unresolved V genes explain less than half of this, and the remainder is unexplained. From that table come the V and J calls and clone size; the DNA was used to work out D and trimming. This sample gives some 460,000 clones in total; 70% to 90% of them show up just once. The ten largest clones take up about 2% of the sample.

The sequenced material came from PBMCs or T cells enriched from blood (not recorded which). The chain is encoded by TRBV5-1 joined to TRBJ2-7; 7 central nucleotides agree with TRBD1. The source is a woman younger than 30 with acute COVID-19. The sequenced DNA: TGCGCCAGCAGCTTGACAGGGGCCGCCTACGAGCAGTACTTC. Translated, it reads CASSLTGAAYEQYF.